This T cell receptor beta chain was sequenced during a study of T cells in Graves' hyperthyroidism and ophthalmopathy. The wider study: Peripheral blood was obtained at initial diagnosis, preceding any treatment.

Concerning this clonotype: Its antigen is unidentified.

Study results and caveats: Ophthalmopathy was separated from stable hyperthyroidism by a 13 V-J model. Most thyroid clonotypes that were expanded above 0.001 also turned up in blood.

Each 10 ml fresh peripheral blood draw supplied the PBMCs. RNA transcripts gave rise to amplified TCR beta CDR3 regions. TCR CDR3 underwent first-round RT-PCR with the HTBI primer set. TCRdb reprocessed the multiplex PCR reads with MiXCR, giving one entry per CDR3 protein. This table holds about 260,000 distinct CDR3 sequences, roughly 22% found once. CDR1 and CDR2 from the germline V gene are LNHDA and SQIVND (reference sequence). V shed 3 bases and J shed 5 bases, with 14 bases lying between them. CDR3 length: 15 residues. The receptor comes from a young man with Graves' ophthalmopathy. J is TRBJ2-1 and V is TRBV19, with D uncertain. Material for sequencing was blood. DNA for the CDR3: TGTGCCAGTAGTATTTTGACTCGTCGGCACAATGAGCAGTTCTTC. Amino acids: CASSILTRRHNEQFF.